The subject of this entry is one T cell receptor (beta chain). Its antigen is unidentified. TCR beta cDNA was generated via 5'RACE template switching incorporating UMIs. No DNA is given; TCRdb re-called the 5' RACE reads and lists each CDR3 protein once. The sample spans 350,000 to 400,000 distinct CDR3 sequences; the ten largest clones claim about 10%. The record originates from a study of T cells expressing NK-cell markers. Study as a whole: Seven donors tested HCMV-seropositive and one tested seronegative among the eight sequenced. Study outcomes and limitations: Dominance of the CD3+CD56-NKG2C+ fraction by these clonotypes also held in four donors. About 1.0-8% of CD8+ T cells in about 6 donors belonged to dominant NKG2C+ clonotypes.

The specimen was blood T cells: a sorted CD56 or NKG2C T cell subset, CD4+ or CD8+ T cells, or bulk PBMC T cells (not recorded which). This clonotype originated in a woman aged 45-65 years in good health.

This CDR3 reads CSVPGLGVGGTEAFF. The chain couples TRBV20-1 to TRBJ1-1; no DNA is available, so the TRBD1 call from TCRdb remains unchecked. This CDR3 is built from 15 residues. Germline lookup yields CDR1 DFQATT and CDR2 SNEGSKA (reference sequence).